The 15 T cell receptor beta chains below come from one sample, sequenced in a study of blood T cell repertoires in COVID-19 (dated by TCRdb to 2018 to 2020). To prepare the library, the immunoSEQ multiplex PCR assay was applied. TCRdb mirrors the immuneACCESS table, restricted to in-frame sequences. Some clones are absent from its copies; in checked studies, under half trace to an unresolved V gene, and the reason for the others is unknown. This sample gives approximately 240,000 clones in total; over 75% of them show up just once. Together, the top ten hold approximately 3.4% of the sample. Sequencing was done on a sample of PBMCs or T cells enriched from blood (not recorded which). These receptors all come from a young woman in a cohort exposed to, infected with or recovered from COVID-19 (not recorded which).

The chain is built from TRBV12-5 and TRBJ2-1, with TRBD2 matching over 8 bases. This CDR3 has 14 amino acids. V was clipped by 5 bases and J by 9 bases; unmatched bases: 9. Germline V gene data show CDR1 as LGHNT and CDR2 as FRNRAP. The CDR3 nucleotides are TGTGCTAGTGGTCTCTCCCCCCGGGAGGGTGAGCAGTTCTTC. Protein sequence: CASGLSPREGEQFF.

The chain links TRBV2 to TRBJ1-6; no firm D call. Germline CDR1 reads SNHLY; CDR2 reads FYNNEI. The CDR3 runs to 14 residues. The germline V and J ends were trimmed by 8 bases and 10 bases, with 18 bases remaining between them. CDR3 nucleotide sequence: TGTGCCAGCTTGGTTGAAGGTTCGGAGTCACCCCTCCACTTT. It specifies CASLVEGSESPLHF.

On this clone: Its ends do not fully match the called genes, so a read error is possible. This chain connects TRBV7-7 to TRBJ2-1, with D possibly matching TRBD2 (5 bases). Germline CDR1 reads SSHAT; CDR2 reads FNYEAQ (reference sequence). The CDR3 loop spans 13 amino acids. CDR3 region: CASSRRLEGEQFF. The CDR3 nucleotides are TGTGCTAGCAGCCGGAGGCTAGAGGGTGAGCAGTTCTTC. Full variable domain (remainder filled in from reference TRBV7-7 and TRBJ2-1): GAGVSQSPRYKVTKRGQDVTLRCDPISSHATLYWYQQALGQGPEFLTYFNYEAQPDKSGLPSDRFSAERPEGSISTLTIQRTEQRDSAMYRCASSRRLEGEQFFGPGTRLTVL.

This clone was recorded only once. The chain has TRBV11-3 and TRBJ1-4; 8 bases align to TRBD1. With V trimmed by 4 bases and J by 4 bases, 5 bases remained unmatched. Germline V gene lookup returns CDR1 SGHNT and CDR2 YENEEA. The CDR3 is 15 amino acids. The CDR3 spells CASSSDRASNEKLFF. The DNA for the CDR3 is TGTGCCAGCAGCTCGGACAGGGCTAGTAATGAAAAACTGTTTTTT.

CDR3 nucleotide sequence: TGCGCCAGCAGTGTACAGGGGAGGACGCAGTATTTT. It translates to CASSVQGRTQYF. J is TRBJ2-3 and V is TRBV10-2; a possible D gene is TRBD1 (7 bases). Trimming stripped 4 bases from V and 9 bases from J, with 11 bases between. This CDR3 region has 12 residues. Germline V gene sequence: CDR1 WSHSY, CDR2 SAAADI.

The rearrangement joins TRBV6-4 to TRBJ1-6; TRBD1 aligns across 9 bases. V shed 4 bases, J shed 8 bases, and the junction held 9 bases outside the gene matches. The CDR3 totals 16 residues. Germline CDR1 is MRHNA and CDR2 is SNTAGT. CDR3 sequence reads: CASSVADRGLHSPLHF. The CDR3 DNA sequence: TGTGCCAGCAGTGTAGCGGACAGGGGATTACATTCACCCCTCCACTTT.

The V call is TRBV19, the J call TRBJ2-3, with 7 bases fitting TRBD2. Germline lookup yields CDR1 LNHDA and CDR2 SQIVND (reference sequence). This CDR3 region has 15 residues. With 5 bases clipped from V and 2 bases from J, the junction kept 7 bases outside the gene matches. CDR3 DNA sequence: TGTGCCAGTAGTCCCCCGGGACTACTCACAGATACGCAGTATTTT. Residues: CASSPPGLLTDTQYF.

V is TRBV6-1 and J is TRBJ1-6; D remains unclear. V was trimmed by 3 bases and J by 11 bases, leaving 8 bases between them. This CDR3 has 12 residues. Germline CDR1 reads MNHNS; CDR2 reads SASEGT. CDR3 DNA sequence: TGTGCCAGCAGTGACGTTGGGCCACCCCTCCACTTT. Its protein is CASSDVGPPLHF.

The V call is TRBV28, the J call TRBJ2-2; 9 bases map to TRBD2. Germline V gives CDR1 MDHEN, CDR2 SYDVKM. The V gene end was trimmed by 7 bases and the J gene end by 7 bases; junction bases not matched to a gene: 10. There are 15 residues in the CDR3. CDR3 loop: CASTTAGGPGGELFF. CDR3 coding DNA: TGTGCCAGCACGACCGCGGGGGGGCCAGGCGGGGAGCTGTTTTTT.

The CDR3 nucleotides are TGTGCCAGCAGCTTTAGCGGGGGGGACTCAGATACGCAGTATTTT. The encoded protein is CASSFSGGDSDTQYF. The rearrangement uses TRBV7-3 and TRBJ2-3; TRBD2 agrees at 11 bases. The CDR3 runs 15 residues. The V segment lost 3 bases and the J segment 4 bases; nucleotides outside the gene matches: 3. CDR1 and CDR2 (germline): SGHTA, FQGTGA.

The V and J genes are TRBV27 and TRBJ1-4; D unresolved. The CDR3 sequence is 14 residues long. Trimming shortened V by 3 bases and J by 4 bases, and 9 bases separated the two germline ends. Germline CDR1 is MNHEY and CDR2 is SMNVEV (reference sequence). CDR3 amino acids: CASSFMSDNEKLFF. DNA of the CDR3: TGTGCCAGCAGTTTTATGTCAGATAATGAAAAACTGTTTTTT.

This chain connects TRBV3-1 (or the pseudogene TRBV3-2) to TRBJ1-5, with 11 bases lining up with TRBD1. Per the germline V gene, CDR1 is LGHDT and CDR2 is YNNKEL (reference sequence). This CDR3 contains 16 residues. Trimming at V came to 3 bases and at J to 0 bases, leaving 1 base not matched to a gene. DNA of the CDR3: TGTGCCAGCAGCCAGGGACAGGGGGTTAGCAATCAGCCCCAGCATTTT. Protein product: CASSQGQGVSNQPQHF.

The V gene is TRBV19, the J gene TRBJ1-5; 9 positions agree with TRBD1. CDR1 LNHDA and CDR2 SQIVND come from the germline V gene (reference sequence). The CDR3 runs to 15 residues. V lost 1 base and J lost 6; bases outside the gene matches: 4. The CDR3 sequence is CASSIVGTGFQPQHF. The CDR3 DNA follows: TGTGCCAGTAGTATAGTCGGGACAGGGTTTCAGCCCCAGCATTTT.

The chain is built from TRBV7-8 and TRBJ2-1, with D perhaps TRBD2 (6 bases). CDR3 length equals 15 residues. V was cut by 5 bases and J by 4 bases, with 15 bases left in between. The germline V gene encodes CDR1 SGHVS and CDR2 FQNEAQ. The CDR3 protein is CASSPKEGFYNEQFF. Here the CDR3 DNA reads TGTGCCAGCAGCCCAAAGGAGGGGTTTTACAATGAGCAGTTCTTC.

The V gene is TRBV28, the J gene TRBJ2-1; D is unclear. The V end lost 8 bases, the J end lost 5 bases, and 13 bases lay between the germline ends. Germline CDR1 MDHEN, CDR2 SYDVKM. This CDR3 comprises 13 residues. Here the CDR3 reads CASAPSVHNEQFF. The CDR3 DNA follows: TGTGCCAGCGCCCCTAGTGTACACAATGAGCAGTTCTTC.